The present entry profiles one T cell receptor (beta chain) with its context. Its antigen is currently unknown. The germline V gene encodes CDR1 SGHAT and CDR2 FQNNGV. CDR3 size: 16 residues. Trimming left V 5 bases short and J 5 bases short, with 18 bases between. The sample is drawn from a study of T cell responses to AZD1222 COVID-19 vaccine. General observations from the study: Donors in the cohort were predominantly white British and more often female, and clonal diversity was possibly underestimated. Spike-specific TCR breadth and depth were elevated following two AZD1222 doses.

Sequencing used immunoSEQ multiplex PCR; TCRdb keeps in-frame clones, though not all of them. The table shows tens of thousands of clones, with roughly 90% occurring only once. This receptor was identified in an adult who received the AZD1222 COVID-19 vaccine. The specimen was peripheral blood, collected 28 days after the second AZD1222 dose. The genes are TRBV11-2 and TRBJ2-2; possibly TRBD2 for D (7 bases). The chain's CDR3 is CASSPVRGARTGELFF. CDR3 DNA sequence: TGTGCCAGCAGCCCCGTCCGGGGGGCGCGGACCGGGGAGCTGTTTTTT.